Shown below are 26 T cell receptor beta chains from a single sample sequenced in a study of CD8+CD57+ T cells in acquired aplastic anemia. TCR beta VDJ and CDR3 profiles were obtained from a genomic DNA template. TCRdb fed the reads into MiXCR, producing one record per CDR3 protein. The sample yields 100,000 to 150,000 distinct CDR3 sequences, about 40% seen once. Sequenced patients had shown CD8+CD57+ cell expansion by flow cytometry. The sample taken for sequencing was sorted CD4+, CD8+, or CD8+CD57+ T cells (not recorded which) from PBMCs. These receptors all stem from a human donor with aplastic anemia.

This clonotype was detected many times. The chain links TRBV6-1 to TRBJ2-5; D unclear. V was clipped by 5 bases and J by 0 bases, with 4 bases between them. CDR3 length: 12 residues. Per germline, CDR1 MNHNS and CDR2 SASEGT. The CDR3 region has the DNA TGTGCCAGCAGTTCCGACCAAGAGACCCAGTACTTC. Translation: CASSSDQETQYF.

This clonotype showed up many times. V usage is TRBV7-9 and J usage is TRBJ2-1, with D uncertain. V was shortened by 0 bases and J by 0 bases, with 12 bases between the two germline ends. Germline V gene data show CDR1 as SEHNR and CDR2 as FQNEAQ (reference sequence). This CDR3 is built from 17 residues. In nucleotides, the CDR3 is TGTGCCAGCAGCTTAGCGTTGATACCGAGCTCCTACAATGAGCAGTTCTTC. Encoded protein: CASSLALIPSSYNEQFF.

In its sample, this clonotype was seen once. Since a much larger clone is just one base distant, this may be a read error. The chain joins TRBV6-4 to TRBJ1-3; 7 bases agree with TRBD1. The CDR3 is made up of 14 amino acids. Germline loops: CDR1 MRHNA, CDR2 SNTAGT. CDR3 sequence: CASSDTGAGTTIYF. CDR3 nucleotide sequence: TGTGCCAGCAGTGACACAGGGGCTGGAACCACCATATATTTT.

Regarding this clonotype: This could be a read error, since a much larger clone is one nucleotide away. The chain recombines TRBV5-1 with TRBJ2-3; TRBD2 agrees at 10 bases. Germline CDR1 reads SGHRS; CDR2 reads YFSETQ. This CDR3 is 17 amino acids long. The CDR3 loop reads CASSSRLAGISTGTQYF. CDR3 bases: TGCGCCAGCAGCTCCAGACTAGCGGGTATTAGCACAGGTACGCAGTATTTT. The whole variable domain, remainder taken from reference TRBV5-1 and TRBJ2-3, is KAGVTQTPRYLIKTRGQQVTLSCSPISGHRSVSWYQQTPGQGLQFLFEYFSETQRNKGNFPGRFSGRQFSNSRSEMNVSTLELGDSALYLCASSSRLAGISTGTQYFGPGTRLTVL.

The CDR3, as DNA: TGTGCCAGCAGTGAAGCTCCAGCGGGTGGCTACGAGCAGTACTTC. This codes for CASSEAPAGGYEQYF. V gene TRBV6-1 combines with J gene TRBJ2-7; TRBD2 might be the D (6 bases). Trimming stripped 0 bases from V and 3 bases from J, with 12 bases between. Germline assignment: CDR1 MNHNS and CDR2 SASEGT. This CDR3 spans 15 amino acids.

The gene calls are TRBV3-1 and TRBJ1-4; 7 bases match TRBD1. The CDR3 runs to 12 residues. V shed 3 bases and J 9 bases; nucleotides not matched to a gene: 1. Germline values: CDR1 LGHDT, CDR2 YNNKEL (reference sequence). CDR3 sequence (DNA): TGTGCCAGCAGCCAGACAGGGAAAAAACTGTTTTTT. This codes for CASSQTGKKLFF.

This clonotype has only a few counts. Given a much more abundant clone one base away, this may be a read error. The CDR3 loop reads CASGQAFSMNTEAFF. CDR3 coding DNA: TGTGCCAGCGGCCAAGCATTCTCTATGAACACTGAAGCTTTCTTT. V and J are TRBV14 and TRBJ1-1; no definite D call. CDR3 length equals 15 residues. Germline lookup yields CDR1 SGHDN and CDR2 FVKESK.

This clonotype was counted at least ten times. The chain uses TRBV7-8 and TRBJ2-2; D unresolved. Germline assignment: CDR1 SGHVS and CDR2 FQNEAQ. V was pared by 2 bases and J by 7 bases, with 8 bases between. The CDR3 runs 13 residues. The CDR3 is CASSLKLGGELFF. CDR3 coding DNA: TGTGCCAGCAGCTTAAAGCTGGGCGGGGAGCTGTTTTTT.

This clonotype appeared a single time. This chain links TRBV2 with TRBJ1-4, with D hard to call. The V gene lost 4 bases and the J gene lost 4 bases, with 13 bases spanning the gap. Germline-derived CDR1 and CDR2 are SNHLY and FYNNEI. This CDR3 contains 15 residues. CDR3: CASSVRAGSNEKLFF. CDR3 nucleotide sequence: TGTGCCAGCAGTGTCCGGGCGGGGAGTAATGAAAAACTGTTTTTT. Based on the CDR3 plus reference TRBV2 and TRBJ1-4, the full variable domain is EPEVTQTPSHQVTQMGQEVILRCVPISNHLYFYWYRQILGQKVEFLVSFYNNEISEKSEIFDDQFSVERPDGSNFTLKIRSTKLEDSAMYFCASSVRAGSNEKLFFGSGTQLSVL.

There are many counts of this clonotype. This chain uses TRBV24-1 with TRBJ2-5; weak D call: TRBD1 (7 bases). From germline, CDR1 is KGHDR and CDR2 SFDVKD. V shed 4 bases and J shed 4 bases, with 12 bases lying between them. This CDR3 is built from 14 residues. The CDR3 sequence: CATSDAGGRETQYF. CDR3 coding DNA: TGTGCCACCAGTGACGCAGGGGGGCGAGAGACCCAGTACTTC.

The rearrangement uses TRBV10-3 and TRBJ2-1; D call uncertain. CDR1 ENHRY and CDR2 SYGVKD come from the germline V gene. The CDR3 is made up of 13 amino acids. Trimming left V 0 bases short and J 8 bases short, with 8 bases between. CDR3 sequence: CAISESNGHEQFF. The CDR3 DNA is TGTGCCATCAGTGAGTCGAATGGCCATGAGCAGTTCTTC.

The chain employs TRBV19 and TRBJ2-5; 10 nucleotides match TRBD1. The junction had 3 bases not matched to a gene; V was cut back by 6 bases and J by 5 bases. CDR3 length equals 13 residues. In germline, CDR1 is LNHDA, CDR2 SQIVND (reference sequence). The CDR3 DNA follows: TGTGCCAGTAGAAGGGACAGGGGCGAGACCCAGTACTTC. Amino acids: CASRRDRGETQYF.

The chain carries TRBV4-2 and TRBJ2-3; 11 bases agree with TRBD2. After removal of 0 bases from V and 5 bases from J, the junction contained 7 bases not matched to a gene. The CDR3 has 17 residues. The germline V gene has CDR1 LGHNA and CDR2 YNFKEQ. The DNA of the CDR3 is TGTGCCAGCAGCCAAGACCTAGCGGGGGGCCGTGGAGATACGCAGTATTTT. This gives the protein CASSQDLAGGRGDTQYF.

This clonotype was recorded many times. The rearrangement joins TRBV6-1 to TRBJ2-7; D might be TRBD1 or TRBD2, each matching 6 bases. This CDR3 is 15 amino acids long. Deletions cut 8 bases from V and 5 bases from J, with 22 bases between. Germline lookup yields CDR1 MNHNS and CDR2 SASEGT. The CDR3 DNA sequence: TGTGCCAGCGTGGGGGGCCAACGACCCAGCCACGAGCAGTACTTC. Encoded protein: CASVGGQRPSHEQYF.

The chain has TRBV25-1 and TRBJ1-1; weak D call: TRBD1 (5 bases). The germline CDR1 and CDR2 sequences are MGHDK and SYGVNS. CDR3 length equals 13 residues. The CDR3 protein is CARVGGGGTEAFF. The CDR3 bases are TGTGCTAGAGTGGGGGGTGGGGGCACTGAAGCTTTCTTT.

This chain connects TRBV5-6 to TRBJ2-1; D remains unclear. Trimming pared 5 bases from V and 5 bases from J, leaving 11 bases between. The CDR3 extends over 13 amino acids. Germline V gene data show CDR1 as SGHDT and CDR2 as YYEEEE. The CDR3 DNA is TGTGCCAGCAGGGTGAATCTGGACAATGAGCAGTTCTTC. This sequence encodes CASRVNLDNEQFF.

With regard to this clonotype: The junction and the germline gene differ at one end; a read error may be behind it. This sequence joins TRBV9 and TRBJ2-1; 13 bases align to TRBD2. The CDR3 sequence is 15 residues long. Germline V gene sequence: CDR1 SGDLS, CDR2 YYNGEE. Here the CDR3 reads CASSSGLAGIDEQFF. CDR3 DNA sequence: TGCGCCAGCAGCTCGGGACTAGCGGGGATAGATGAGCAGTTCTTC.

This clonotype was found a few times. The V gene is TRBV4-3, the J gene TRBJ1-2; D unresolved. Between the trimmed V and J ends, which lost 0 bases and 12 bases, there was a span of 17 bases. The V gene's germline CDR1 is LGHNA and CDR2 YSLEER. The length of the CDR3 is 14 residues. This CDR3 reads CASSQETRASAHTF. The CDR3 DNA is TGCGCCAGCAGCCAAGAGACCCGGGCCAGTGCCCACACCTTC.

At least ten counts were recorded for this clonotype. The V and J genes are TRBV4-3 and TRBJ1-2, with a tentative D call TRBD1 (6 bases). Trimming shortened V by 1 base and J by 4 bases, and 13 bases separated the two germline ends. The CDR3 consists of 15 residues. Germline values: CDR1 LGHNA, CDR2 YSLEER. The CDR3 spells CASSQGKGVGYGYTF. DNA of the CDR3: TGCGCCAGCAGCCAAGGGAAGGGGGTGGGCTATGGCTACACCTTC.

The V gene is TRBV24-1, the J gene TRBJ2-3; no firm D call. Trimming removed 2 bases at V and 6 bases at J, with 5 bases between. The CDR3 runs to 12 residues. Looked up from germline, CDR1 is KGHDR and CDR2 is SFDVKD. The DNA of the CDR3 is TGTGCCACCAGTGATTATAGTGATACGCAGTATTTT. Protein sequence: CATSDYSDTQYF.

There are a few counts of this clonotype. This chain connects TRBV6-5 to TRBJ1-1; D is unresolved. The germline CDR1 and CDR2 sequences are MNHEY and SVGAGI. Trimming left V 2 bases short and J 4 bases short, with 8 bases between. The CDR3 covers 13 residues. The CDR3 coding sequence is TGTGCCAGCAGTTACGGCGCGGGCACTGAAGCTTTCTTT. It encodes CASSYGAGTEAFF.

This clonotype was observed a few times. The V call is TRBV6-1, the J call TRBJ2-7, with D tentatively TRBD1 or TRBD2 (6 bases each). The CDR3 length is 14 residues. V lost 6 bases to trimming and J lost 4 bases, with 16 bases between them. Per the germline V gene, CDR1 is MNHNS and CDR2 is SASEGT. The CDR3 protein is CASRLGGGSYEQYF. In DNA form, the CDR3 reads TGTGCCAGCAGATTAGGAGGGGGATCTTACGAGCAGTACTTC.

This clonotype came up many times. The rearrangement joins TRBV14 to TRBJ1-6; no clear D. The ends were cut back, 0 bases at V and 7 bases at J, with 7 bases in the middle. Per germline, CDR1 SGHDN and CDR2 FVKESK. CDR3 size: 14 residues. The CDR3 DNA reads TGTGCCAGCAGCCAAGAGACTGAGAATTCACCCCTCCACTTT. Amino acids: CASSQETENSPLHF.

The table lists this clonotype with many counts. The chain carries TRBV30 and TRBJ2-1, with D unclear. Germline V gene lookup returns CDR1 GTSNPN and CDR2 SVGIG (reference sequence). The CDR3 has 14 residues. V lost 0 bases, J lost 4 bases, and 10 bases lay in between. CDR3: CAWSVGRRYNEQFF. The CDR3 region has the DNA TGTGCCTGGAGTGTGGGCCGTCGTTACAATGAGCAGTTCTTC. Complete variable domain (other parts from reference TRBV30 and TRBJ2-1): SQTIHQWPATLVQPVGSPLSLECTVEGTSNPNLYWYRQAAGRGLQLLFYSVGIGQISSEVPQNLSASRPQDRQFILSSKKLLLSDSGFYLCAWSVGRRYNEQFFGPGTRLTVL.

About this clonotype: The CDR3 ends on some other residue instead of the conserved phenylalanine or tryptophan, so this is likely a read error. This rearrangement joins TRBV18 to TRBJ1-1, with 7 bases fitting TRBD1. After removal of 5 bases from V and 4 bases from J, the junction contained 4 bases not matched to a gene. The CDR3 is 13 amino acids. Germline CDR1 is KGHSH and CDR2 is LQKENI. The CDR3 protein is CASSATGSTEAFL. CDR3 DNA sequence: TGTGCCAGCTCAGCGACAGGGAGCACTGAAGCTTTCCTT.

J is TRBJ1-6 and V is TRBV20-1; no firm D call. CDR1 is DFQATT, CDR2 SNEGSKA, per germline (reference sequence). This CDR3 is 13 amino acids long. The V end was cut by 2 bases, the J end by 8 bases, with 10 bases between. CDR3 sequence: CSARPYRDSPLHF. The CDR3 nucleotides are TGCAGTGCTAGACCATATCGGGATTCACCCCTCCACTTT.